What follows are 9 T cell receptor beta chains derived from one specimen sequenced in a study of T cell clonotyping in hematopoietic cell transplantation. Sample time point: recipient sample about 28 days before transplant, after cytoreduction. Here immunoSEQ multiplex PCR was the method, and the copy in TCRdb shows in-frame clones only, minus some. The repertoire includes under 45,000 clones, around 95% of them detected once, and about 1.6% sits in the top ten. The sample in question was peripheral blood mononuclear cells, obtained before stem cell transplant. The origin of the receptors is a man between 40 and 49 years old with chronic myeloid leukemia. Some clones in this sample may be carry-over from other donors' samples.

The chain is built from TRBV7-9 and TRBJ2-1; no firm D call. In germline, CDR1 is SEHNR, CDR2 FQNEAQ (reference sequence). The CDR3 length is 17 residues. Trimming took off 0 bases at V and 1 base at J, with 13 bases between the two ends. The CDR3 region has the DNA TGTGCCAGCAGCTTAGCTTCGACGACTGATTCCTACAATGAGCAGTTCTTC. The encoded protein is CASSLASTTDSYNEQFF.

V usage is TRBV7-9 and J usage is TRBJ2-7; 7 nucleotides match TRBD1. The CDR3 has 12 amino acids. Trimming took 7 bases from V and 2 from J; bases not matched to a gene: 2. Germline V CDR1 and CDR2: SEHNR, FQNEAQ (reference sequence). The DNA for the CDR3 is TGTGCCAGCACCGGGACAGCCTACGAGCAGTACTTC. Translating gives CASTGTAYEQYF. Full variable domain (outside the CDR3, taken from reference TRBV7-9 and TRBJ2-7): DTGVSQNPRHKITKRGQNVTFRCDPISEHNRLYWYRQTLGQGPEFLTYFQNEAQLEKSRLLSDRFSAERPKGSFSTLEIQRTEQGDSAMYLCASTGTAYEQYFGPGTRLTVT.

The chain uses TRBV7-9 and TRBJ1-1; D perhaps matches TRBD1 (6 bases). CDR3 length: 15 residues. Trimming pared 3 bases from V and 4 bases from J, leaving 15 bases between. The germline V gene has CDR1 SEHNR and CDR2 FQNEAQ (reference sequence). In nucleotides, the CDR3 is TGTGCCAGCAGCTTTTGGAACAGGGAACGCACTGAAGCTTTCTTT. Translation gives CASSFWNRERTEAFF.

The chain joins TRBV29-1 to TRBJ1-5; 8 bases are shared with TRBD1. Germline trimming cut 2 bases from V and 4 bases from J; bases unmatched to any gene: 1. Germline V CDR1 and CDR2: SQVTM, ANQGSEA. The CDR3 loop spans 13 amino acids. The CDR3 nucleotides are TGCAGCGTTGAAACAGGGGGGAATCAGCCCCAGCATTTT. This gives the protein CSVETGGNQPQHF.

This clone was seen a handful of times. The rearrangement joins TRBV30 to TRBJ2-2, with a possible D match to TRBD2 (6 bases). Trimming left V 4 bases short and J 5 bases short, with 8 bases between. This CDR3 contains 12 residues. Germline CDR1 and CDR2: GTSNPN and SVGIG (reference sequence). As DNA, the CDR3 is TGTGCCTGGATGGGGGGAACCGGGGAGCTGTTTTTT. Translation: CAWMGGTGELFF.

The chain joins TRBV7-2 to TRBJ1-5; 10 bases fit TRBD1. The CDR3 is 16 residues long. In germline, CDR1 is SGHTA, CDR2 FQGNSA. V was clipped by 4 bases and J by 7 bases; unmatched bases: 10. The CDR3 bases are TGTGCCAGCAGCTCTAGGGACAGGGGACGGGACCAGCCCCAGCATTTT. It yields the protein CASSSRDRGRDQPQHF.

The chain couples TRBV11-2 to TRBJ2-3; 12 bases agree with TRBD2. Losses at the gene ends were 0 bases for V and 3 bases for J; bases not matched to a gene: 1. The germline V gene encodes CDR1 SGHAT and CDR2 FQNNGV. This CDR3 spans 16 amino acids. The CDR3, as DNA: TGTGCCAGCAGCTTAGACGGACTAGCGGGGACAGATACGCAGTATTTT. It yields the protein CASSLDGLAGTDTQYF.

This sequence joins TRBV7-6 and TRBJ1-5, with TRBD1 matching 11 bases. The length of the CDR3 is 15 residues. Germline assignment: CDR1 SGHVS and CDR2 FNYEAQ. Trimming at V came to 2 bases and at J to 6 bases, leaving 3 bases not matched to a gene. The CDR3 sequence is CASSLWGTGGQPQHF. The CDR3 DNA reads TGTGCCAGCAGCTTATGGGGGACAGGGGGTCAGCCCCAGCATTTT.

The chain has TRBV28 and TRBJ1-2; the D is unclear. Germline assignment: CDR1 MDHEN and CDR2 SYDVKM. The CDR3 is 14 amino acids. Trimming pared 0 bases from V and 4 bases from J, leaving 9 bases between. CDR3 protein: CASSLWGEPYGYTF. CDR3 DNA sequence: TGTGCCAGCAGTTTATGGGGAGAGCCCTATGGCTACACCTTC.